A selection of T cell receptor beta chains follows, all from one sample in a study of beta chain features in type 1 diabetes. Produced via immunoSEQ multiplex PCR; TCRdb's table is partial and in-frame only. The table includes hundreds of thousands of clones, 15% to 20% detected once. The material sequenced was naive CD4+ T cells from blood. These receptors were obtained from a woman aged 18-29 years in good health. Both conserved end residues are part of each CDR3. The order of the fields is CDR3 DNA, CDR3 protein, V gene, D gene, clone size, J gene. The D gene is left open where the match is weak. Part of the rows lack a size; the others show once, few, many or a class for expanded clones.

CDR3 DNA: TGTGCCAGCAGTTGGCAATGGAATGAGGCCACAGATACGCAGTATTTT; CDR3 protein: CASSWQWNEATDTQYF; V gene: TRBV28; D gene: NA; clone size: NA; J gene: TRBJ2-3
CDR3 DNA: TGTGCCAGCAGCACCCAAGCGGGAGTGACTGAGCAGTTCTTC; CDR3 protein: CASSTQAGVTEQFF; V gene: TRBV7-9; D gene: TRBD2; clone size: NA; J gene: TRBJ2-1
CDR3 DNA: TGTGCCAGTAGGTTGCGTCCTCAGGCCAGAGACACCGGGGAGCTGTTTTTT; CDR3 protein: CASRLRPQARDTGELFF; V gene: TRBV19; D gene: NA; clone size: NA; J gene: TRBJ2-2
CDR3 DNA: TGTGCCAGCAGCCGTGGACTAGCGGGTTCCTACAATGAGCAGTTCTTC; CDR3 protein: CASSRGLAGSYNEQFF; V gene: TRBV5-4; D gene: TRBD2; clone size: few; J gene: TRBJ2-1
CDR3 DNA: TGTGCCAGCACCACCGAGGGACCCTACGAGCAGTACTTC; CDR3 protein: CASTTEGPYEQYF; V gene: TRBV2; D gene: NA; clone size: few; J gene: TRBJ2-7
CDR3 DNA: TGTGCCAGCAGCCCTGGACAGGGGGCCTACACCTTC; CDR3 protein: CASSPGQGAYTF; V gene: TRBV7-2; D gene: TRBD1; clone size: NA; J gene: TRBJ1-2
CDR3 DNA: TGTGCCAGCAGCCAATATAGGATTGGCGTGGGTCAGCCCCAGCATTTT; CDR3 protein: CASSQYRIGVGQPQHF; V gene: TRBV4-2; D gene: NA; clone size: NA; J gene: TRBJ1-5
CDR3 DNA: TGTGCCAGTAAAGCGGGATGGGCCACAGATACGCAGTATTTT; CDR3 protein: CASKAGWATDTQYF; V gene: TRBV6-5; D gene: TRBD2; clone size: NA; J gene: TRBJ2-3
CDR3 DNA: TGCGCCAGCAGCCAAGGCATAGGGCGCGACTACAATGAGCAGTTCTTC; CDR3 protein: CASSQGIGRDYNEQFF; V gene: TRBV4-3; D gene: NA; clone size: NA; J gene: TRBJ2-1
CDR3 DNA: TGTGCCAGCAGCTTGGGAGGACGTGGGCCCTTGGGGACTGAAGCTTTCTTT; CDR3 protein: CASSLGGRGPLGTEAFF; V gene: TRBV5-4; D gene: NA; clone size: few; J gene: TRBJ1-1
CDR3 DNA: TGTGCCAGCTCACCACCTAGTGTCAGAACTGAAGCTTTCTTT; CDR3 protein: CASSPPSVRTEAFF; V gene: TRBV18; D gene: NA; clone size: few; J gene: TRBJ1-1
CDR3 DNA: TGTGCCAGCAATACCGGGAGTTTTGGCTACACCTTC; CDR3 protein: CASNTGSFGYTF; V gene: TRBV28; D gene: NA; clone size: NA; J gene: TRBJ1-2
CDR3 DNA: TGTGCCAGCAGCCAAGGGGGCGGGAGGTACCGCGAGCAGTACTTC; CDR3 protein: CASSQGGGRYREQYF; V gene: TRBV4-2; D gene: TRBD2; clone size: few; J gene: TRBJ2-7
CDR3 DNA: TGTGCCAGCAGCGCCACTGGCGGCCAAGAGACCCAGTACTTC; CDR3 protein: CASSATGGQETQYF; V gene: TRBV7-9; D gene: NA; clone size: NA; J gene: TRBJ2-5
CDR3 DNA: TGTGCCAGCAGTGAATGGGTAGGGCTGGAAAAACTGTTTTTT; CDR3 protein: CASSEWVGLEKLFF; V gene: TRBV2; D gene: NA; clone size: NA; J gene: TRBJ1-4